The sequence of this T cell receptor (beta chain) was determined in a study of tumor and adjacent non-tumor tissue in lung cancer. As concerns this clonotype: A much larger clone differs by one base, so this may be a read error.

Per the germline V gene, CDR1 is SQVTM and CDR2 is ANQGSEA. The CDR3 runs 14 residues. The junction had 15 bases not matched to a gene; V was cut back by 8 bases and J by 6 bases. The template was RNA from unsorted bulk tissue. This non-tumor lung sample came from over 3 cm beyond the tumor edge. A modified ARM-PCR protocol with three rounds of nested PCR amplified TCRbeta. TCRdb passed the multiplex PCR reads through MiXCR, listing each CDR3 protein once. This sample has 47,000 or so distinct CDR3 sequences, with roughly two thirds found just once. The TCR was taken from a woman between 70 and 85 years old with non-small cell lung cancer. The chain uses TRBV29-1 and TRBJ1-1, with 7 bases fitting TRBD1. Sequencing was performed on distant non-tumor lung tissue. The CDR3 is CSSRRETGAPEAFF. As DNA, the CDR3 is TGCAGCTCGCGAAGGGAAACAGGGGCCCCTGAAGCTTTCTTT. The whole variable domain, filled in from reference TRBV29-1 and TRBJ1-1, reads SAVISQKPSRDICQRGTSLTIQCQVDSQVTMMFWYRQQPGQSLTLIATANQGSEATYESGFVIDKFPISRPNLTFSTLTVSNMSPEDSSIYLCSSRRETGAPEAFFGQGTRLTVV.